This T cell receptor beta chain was sequenced in a study of metastatic and nonmetastatic thyroid tumors. V was trimmed by 5 bases and J by 2 bases, leaving 11 bases between them. CDR1 and CDR2 (germline): SGHRS, YFSETQ. The CDR3 has 15 residues. As processed by the authors: In papillary thyroid cancer, a distant-metastasis classifier was built using CDR3 differences across clinicopathological groups. TCRdb used MiXCR to call clones anew from the PCR reads. These V and J calls are TCRdb output, not the study's own analysis. The repertoire holds roughly 15,000 clones, with more than 20% as singletons. Prior to thyroid surgery, none of the patients had received any treatment. Study conclusions and caveats: Reportedly, malignant thyroid tumors had significantly higher TCR beta diversity than benign nodules, in blood and tumor.

This clone qualifies as medium-sized (0.01 to 0.1%). Antigen: not known. Material: blood. This receptor was taken from a male donor with papillary thyroid cancer or a benign thyroid nodule (not recorded which). Some clones in this sample may be carry-over from other donors' samples. The rearrangement links TRBV5-1 to TRBJ1-6; no clear D gene. The CDR3, as DNA: TGCGCCAGCAGGGGGAGGGAGGCCTATAATTCACCCCTCCACTTT. This encodes CASRGREAYNSPLHF.